This T cell receptor (beta chain) stems from a study of cytomegalovirus exposure and HLA in healthy donors. Study results and caveats: Rarity characterized most TCR sequences, yet some public TCRs appeared in many donors.

The study ran its PCR with 60 Vbeta and 13 Jbeta primers. The data were produced by immunoSEQ multiplex PCR, yet TCRdb's version contains in-frame clones alone and is incomplete. This sample lists approximately 190,000 clones; its ten largest clones have about 6%. Regarding this clone: Its target is unknown.

CDR3 length equals 16 residues. V was clipped by 0 bases and J by 4 bases, with 12 bases between them. The germline V gene encodes CDR1 ENHRY and CDR2 SYGVKD. Sequencing used PBMCs. V gene TRBV10-3 combines with J gene TRBJ2-2, with a weak D call TRBD2 (7 bases). This TCR derives from a man aged 25-45 years in good health and CMV-seronegative. The CDR3 DNA sequence: TGTGCCATCAGTGAGTCGATGGGAGGGGGCACCGGGGAGCTGTTTTTT. This codes for CAISESMGGGTGELFF.